This T cell receptor beta chain was identified during a study of blood T cell repertoires in COVID-19. Germline assignment: CDR1 SGHVS and CDR2 FNYEAQ. The CDR3 length is 12 residues. Trimming took off 5 bases at V and 7 bases at J, with 8 bases between the two ends. Assignments of participants to cohorts depended upon their own reported clinical history. TCRdb's copy holds only in-frame clones and misses some; the assay was immunoSEQ multiplex PCR. This sample has roughly 330,000 clones, with roughly 85% found just once. Sequencing used PBMCs or T cells enriched from blood (not recorded which). This clonotype was sampled from a woman between 25 and 40 years old who had recovered from COVID-19. The chain uses TRBV7-6 and TRBJ1-4; unclear D gene. The CDR3 spells CASSPGGEKLFF. The CDR3 coding sequence is TGTGCCAGCAGCCCCGGCGGTGAAAAACTGTTTTTT.